These 2 T cell receptor beta chains were all obtained from the same sample, sequenced in a study of cytomegalovirus exposure and HLA in healthy donors. This table comes from immunoSEQ multiplex PCR, and its TCRdb copy is limited to in-frame clones, with some not included. Among over 150,000 clones listed, 75% to 95% were seen once. Sequencing was carried out using PBMCs. The source of these receptors is a woman between 18 and 30 years old in good health and CMV-seropositive.

The J gene is TRBJ1-4, the V gene TRBV5-3; a weak D match, TRBD1 (5 bases). TRBV5-3 is an open reading frame, and its role is uncertain. Trimming shortened V by 2 bases and J by 6 bases, and 11 bases separated the two germline ends. The CDR3 extends over 14 amino acids. The CDR3 spells CARSFRATDEKLFF. Written as DNA, the CDR3 is TGTGCCAGAAGCTTCAGGGCCACGGATGAAAAACTGTTTTTT.

The V gene is TRBV30, the J gene TRBJ1-1; D is unclear. Germline CDR1 and CDR2: GTSNPN and SVGIG (reference sequence). The CDR3 contains 12 residues. V lost 4 bases and J lost 0, with 6 bases in between. CDR3 sequence: CAWMGLNTEAFF. CDR3 sequence (DNA): TGTGCCTGGATGGGCCTGAACACTGAAGCTTTCTTT.